The present entry profiles one T cell receptor (beta chain) with its context. Its antigen is not known. The sample belongs to a study of long-term antiretroviral therapy in people with HIV. Whole-study results and caveats: Transplant donor controls retained higher diversity, though diversity increased after ART.

Every participant gave one or more pre-ART and two or more post-ART PBMC samples. Germline values: CDR1 SNHLY, CDR2 FYNNEI. The trim removed 4 bases at V and 5 bases at J, leaving 5 bases unmatched. The CDR3 loop spans 15 amino acids. At the survey level, the v3.0 immunoSEQ assay was run. Repertoires were generated with immunoSEQ multiplex PCR, while TCRdb's copy carries only in-frame clones and drops some. The top ten hold 2.7% of the sample, which has tens of thousands of clones, around 96% seen once. This receptor was identified in a woman aged 45-65 years with HIV. The chain combines TRBV2 with TRBJ2-2, with 9 bases identical to TRBD1. Sequenced material: unsorted PBMCs, taken 3.7 years after starting antiretroviral therapy. CDR3 protein: CASSGRDRATGELFF. The DNA of the CDR3 is TGTGCCAGCAGTGGACGGGACAGGGCGACCGGGGAGCTGTTTTTT. The whole variable domain, remainder taken from reference TRBV2 and TRBJ2-2, is EPEVTQTPSHQVTQMGQEVILRCVPISNHLYFYWYRQILGQKVEFLVSFYNNEISEKSEIFDDQFSVERPDGSNFTLKIRSTKLEDSAMYFCASSGRDRATGELFFGEGSRLTVL.